This T cell receptor beta chain was obtained from a study of beta chain features in type 1 diabetes (dated by TCRdb to the late 2010s). At the level of the whole study: Patients and healthy donors did not differ in mean age, gender distribution, total cell number or subset yield. The study compared the TCRB repertoires of sorted circulating CD4+ T cell subsets in recently diagnosed type 1 diabetes patients with those in matched healthy donors. Regulatory and stem cell-like memory subsets were obtained from only 8 patients and about 8 healthy donors, while naive and central memory subsets were obtained from all 30 or so donors. A total of 100 million to 110 million sorted cells were examined across all samples, and a strong correlation was observed between cell number per subset and RNA yield. Summary of the overall study and its limitations: Type 1 diabetes patients showed a moderate but significant shortening of TCRB CDR3 length in all four CD4+ subsets. PCR might favor shorter templates, but patient and control samples were amplified and corrected together, so any skew would affect both groups equally. Naive, central memory and regulatory TCRB repertoires appeared to be more alike among patients than among healthy donors. At VDJ recombination sites, type 1 diabetes patients had fewer insertions and more deleted nucleotides, which implies abnormalities in thymic rearrangement. Because small numbers of individuals were included in the HLA sub-analyses, any influence of HLA type on TCRB rearrangement was left unresolved. Sequencing cDNA rather than genomic DNA could over-represent highly expressing activated cells, although activation and CD3 levels did not differ between groups.

The trim is 2 bases for V and 0 bases for J, with a gap of 9 bases between the germline ends. From its cysteine to its phenylalanine, the CDR3 spans 15 amino acids. Only the CDR3 DNA stays, 45 bases, in frame from base 1. Via the germline V gene, CDR1 is SGHRS and CDR2 YFSETQ. This clone was seen only a few times. Its antigen is still unknown. No much larger clone is present one base from it, and per-base qualities are unavailable. The entire isolated RNA was reverse transcribed using the High Capacity cDNA Reverse Transcription Kit, and thus expressed TCRB transcripts were sequenced. Deep immunoSEQ sequencing was applied to naive, central memory and regulatory T cell samples, giving an average of roughly 3.5 million total reads per sample. After sorted cells were lysed in RLT buffer, RNA was extracted with DNase-treated RNeasy Micro or Mini kits, with the choice depending on cell number. To prevent cross-contamination, every cell subset was processed on its own, while patient and healthy donor samples were processed together. The immunoSEQ multiplex PCR was used to amplify TCRB sequences from cDNA, generating 87-bp fragments that spanned the CDR3 region. Sequencing of the amplicons was done on the Illumina HiSeq platform. For the original study's pipeline: PCR bias was computationally corrected using synthetic template baselines, reads within Hamming distance 2 were collapsed, and singletons that could not be merged were discarded. Reads were aligned against IMGT so that V, D and J genes, CDR3 length and insertions or deletions at six rearrangement sites could be assigned. Within each subset, clonotype counts were normalized to the number of sorted cells before true diversity and Gini coefficients were calculated with the tcR R package. Repertoire sharing was quantified using the overlap coefficient calculated on TCRB nucleotide sequences. The source is immuneACCESS, and TCRdb retained only in-frame sequences with V and J called. Part of the clones is not carried over; for the studies checked, unresolved V genes explain less than half of this, and the remainder is unexplained. V, J and clone size reflect that table, while D and trimming were determined from the DNA. This sample is represented by about 290,000 clones; about 8.5% of them were singletons. Together, the top ten hold 1% of the sample.

Each donor gave one peripheral blood draw, approximately 110 mL on average, collected into heparinised tubes. A BD FACSAria II was used to sort naive, central memory, regulatory and stem cell-like memory CD4+ T cells with a panel that included CD45RO, CCR7, CD25, CD127, CD95 and CD27. A purity above 98% was achieved for all sorted populations. Right away, PBMCs were isolated by Lymphoprep density gradient centrifugation and were stained directly, with no culture step. So that batch effects would be minimized, each experiment stained and sorted samples in pairs, pairing one healthy donor with one patient.

This receptor was identified in a young woman in good health. The chain is encoded by TRBV5-1 joined to TRBJ2-1; the D call could be TRBD1 or TRBD2, with each sharing 5 bases. Sequenced input: central memory CD4+ T cells from blood. The CDR3 amino acid sequence is: CASSFGASSYNEQFF. The bases read TGCGCCAGCAGCTTCGGGGCTAGCTCCTACAATGAGCAGTTCTTC.